Here is one TCR beta chain with its context. The data originate from a study of shared clonotypes between healthy human individuals. Selected positively for CCR7 and CD45RO-negative, naive CD8 cells excluded terminally differentiated effector memory CD45RA+ cells. In the authors' methods: From ImmunoSEQ came sequences covering only the junction and carrying no quality scores, so filtering differed. Sequenced by immunoSEQ multiplex PCR; TCRdb stores in-frame clones only, minus some. That table gives V, J and clone size, and the DNA gave D and trimming. The sample has under 2,000,000 clones, about 95% seen once. Sequenced input: naive CD8+ T cells sorted from blood. This receptor was taken from a man aged 18-30 years in good health.

CDR3 in DNA: TGTGCCAGCAGCTTAGCGATTAGCGGGATATTCCCGGGGCAGTTCTTC. Encoded protein: CASSLAISGIFPGQFF. The J gene is TRBJ2-1, the V gene TRBV7-9, with 8 bases fitting TRBD2. With 0 bases clipped from V and 12 bases from J, the junction kept 13 bases outside the gene matches. The CDR3 is made up of 16 amino acids. Germline V gene lookup returns CDR1 SEHNR and CDR2 FQNEAQ (reference sequence).